This T cell receptor beta chain was identified in a study of sequential checkpoint blockade in melanoma. Turning to the study itself: Both treatment sequences were followed by maintenance nivolumab. After nivolumab or ipilimumab alone, around 20 patients had week-13 rebiopsies. General study points: Patients with week-13 increases in T-cell fraction and clonality benefited about 30 times more often.

Assay used: immunoSEQ multiplex PCR; TCRdb lists only in-frame clones, some missing. In the table there are around 1,400 clones, approximately 23% of which are singletons. The CDR3 runs 12 residues. The V end was cut by 8 bases, the J end by 7 bases, with 11 bases between. CDR1 and CDR2 (germline): MNHGY, SAAAGT. A remark on this clone: Its specificity is unknown.

Documented treatment: randomized to nivolumab then ipilimumab (arm A) or the reverse (arm B). The chain has TRBV6-8 and TRBJ2-2; unclear D gene. The receptor comes from a human donor with melanoma. Sequences were derived from tumor tissue (inferred from file names), sampled from a patient given nivolumab and ipilimumab in sequence. CDR3 in DNA: TGTGCCAGCCAGCTAGGTGGCGGGGAGCTGTTTTTT. This sequence encodes CASQLGGGELFF.